A selection of T cell receptor beta chains follows, all from one sample in a study of shared T cell receptors in the human thymus. Method: immunoSEQ multiplex PCR; TCRdb's copy keeps in-frame clones and lacks some. The table records hundreds of thousands of clones, 88% of them present only once. Separately, the same data were catalogued under a study of human thymus T cells.

The sample comprised thymocytes. The receptors were gathered from a boy under three years old with a congenital heart defect. CDR3s include the opening cysteine and the closing phenylalanine or tryptophan. D genes are given only for firm matches. Part of the rows lack a size; the others show once, few, many or a class for expanded clones.

d_call clone_size j_call v_call cdr3_aa cdr3_nt
NA NA TRBJ2-2 TRBV14 CASSQDAGTGELFF TGTGCCAGCAGCCAAGACGCGGGGACCGGGGAGCTGTTTTTT
NA few TRBJ1-2 TRBV19 CASSRDNNYGYTF TGTGCCAGTTCCCGGGACAACAACTATGGCTACACCTTC
TRBD2 NA TRBJ2-3 TRBV10-3 CAISEAPSGRCGHTQYF TGTGCCATCAGTGAAGCCCCTAGCGGGAGGTGCGGGCATACGCAGTATTTT
NA NA TRBJ2-2 TRBV5-1 CASSPHGSTGELFF TGCGCCAGCAGCCCCCACGGGAGTACCGGGGAGCTGTTTTTT
NA once TRBJ1-2 TRBV14 CASSSRGYGYTF TGTGCCAGCAGCTCCCGGGGCTATGGCTACACCTTC
NA NA TRBJ1-1 TRBV5-6 CASSPLMGSGRNTEAFF TGTGCCAGCAGCCCTCTCATGGGGTCTGGGAGGAACACTGAAGCTTTCTTT
NA NA TRBJ1-5 TRBV28 CASSPGRGSNQPQHF TGTGCCAGCAGCCCAGGGCGTGGGTCCAATCAGCCCCAGCATTTT
TRBD2 few TRBJ2-7 TRBV5-6 CASSLPSGVSYEQYF TGTGCCAGCAGCTTACCTAGCGGGGTTTCCTACGAGCAGTACTTC
TRBD2 once TRBJ2-5 TRBV4-3 CASSLTSGSHQETQYF TGCGCCAGCAGCCTGACTAGCGGGAGCCACCAAGAGACCCAGTACTTC
TRBD2 NA TRBJ2-1 TRBV11-3 CASSFGSGLYNEQFF TGTGCCAGCAGCTTCGGTAGCGGGTTATACAATGAGCAGTTCTTC
TRBD2 NA TRBJ2-7 TRBV2 CASSSHRLEEGLAGVAYEQYF TGTGCCAGCAGCTCTCATCGTTTAGAAGAGGGACTAGCGGGAGTGGCCTACGAGCAGTACTTC
TRBD2 NA TRBJ2-3 TRBV28 CASSRPGLAGVTDTQYF TGTGCCAGCAGCAGACCGGGACTAGCGGGAGTCACAGATACGCAGTATTTT
NA NA TRBJ1-5 TRBV6-1 CASSQVGEDDQPQHF TGTGCCAGCAGTCAGGTGGGGGAGGACGATCAGCCCCAGCATTTT
NA NA TRBJ2-7 TRBV6-1 CASSEVGRGEQYF TGTGCCAGCAGTGAAGTTGGGAGAGGGGAGCAGTACTTC
NA once TRBJ2-7 TRBV6-5 CASSYSKGAGPYEQYF TGTGCCAGCAGTTACTCGAAAGGGGCTGGACCCTACGAGCAGTACTTC
TRBD2 NA TRBJ2-7 TRBV4-3 CASSQAAGGTTYEQYF TGCGCCAGCAGCCAAGCGGCGGGAGGGACAACCTACGAGCAGTACTTC
TRBD2 NA TRBJ2-2 TRBV18 CASSQPLAGVDTGELFF TGTGCCAGCTCCCAACCCCTAGCGGGAGTGGACACCGGGGAGCTGTTTTTT
NA NA TRBJ2-1 TRBV4-3 CASSQDHGSSYNEQFF TGCGCCAGCAGCCAAGACCACGGGAGCTCCTACAATGAGCAGTTCTTC
TRBD1 NA TRBJ1-3 TRBV29-1 CSVSGQGSSGNTIYF TGCAGCGTTTCAGGACAGGGGTCCTCTGGAAACACCATATATTTT
NA NA TRBJ1-1 TRBV6-5 CASSSTGKAAEAFF TGTGCCAGCAGTTCCACAGGGAAGGCGGCTGAAGCTTTCTTT
NA once TRBJ2-7 TRBV18 CASSPPERDEQYF TGTGCCAGCTCACCACCGGAGCGGGACGAGCAGTACTTC
NA NA TRBJ2-7 TRBV5-4 CASSPDWRGLKQYF TGTGCCAGCAGCCCCGACTGGCGGGGCTTGAAGCAGTACTTC
TRBD1 NA TRBJ1-1 TRBV28 CASATDRDRALDTEAFF TGTGCCAGCGCAACCGACCGGGACAGGGCCTTAGACACTGAAGCTTTCTTT
NA NA TRBJ2-3 TRBV6-5 CASSCSPSEGTDTQYF TGTGCCAGCAGTTGCTCCCCCTCAGAGGGCACAGATACGCAGTATTTT
TRBD2 NA TRBJ2-1 TRBV4-2 CASSQDPSGRALRGNEQFF TGTGCCAGCAGCCAAGATCCCAGCGGGAGGGCGCTAAGAGGCAATGAGCAGTTCTTC
TRBD1 NA TRBJ1-2 TRBV10-2 CASTPDRGACGYTF TGCGCCAGCACCCCGGACAGGGGCGCGTGTGGCTACACCTTC
NA NA TRBJ2-2 TRBV5-4 CASSLEYDTNTGELFF TGTGCCAGCAGCTTGGAGTACGACACCAACACCGGGGAGCTGTTTTTT
NA NA TRBJ2-7 TRBV4-1 CASSQAGGPGSYEQYF TGCGCCAGCAGCCAGGCCGGTGGCCCCGGGTCCTACGAGCAGTACTTC
TRBD2 NA TRBJ2-3 TRBV5-1 CASSQTSGRPSTDTQYF TGCGCCAGCAGCCAGACTAGCGGGAGGCCTAGCACAGATACGCAGTATTTT
TRBD2 NA TRBJ2-1 TRBV4-3 CASSQELVRELFTEQFF TGCGCCAGCAGCCAAGAGCTTGTGCGGGAGCTTTTCACTGAGCAGTTCTTC
TRBD1 NA TRBJ1-5 TRBV6-5 CASRTGGQPQHF TGTGCCAGCAGGACAGGGGGCCAGCCCCAGCATTTT
TRBD1 NA TRBJ2-1 TRBV5-1 CASSFPGQGALGPYNEQFF TGCGCCAGCAGCTTTCCGGGACAGGGTGCCTTGGGGCCTTACAATGAGCAGTTCTTC
NA NA TRBJ2-7 TRBV4-3 CASSPRFPYSYEQYF TGCGCCAGCAGCCCTCGGTTCCCCTACTCCTACGAGCAGTACTTC
NA NA TRBJ1-1 TRBV27 CASTRTAGGNTEAFF TGTGCCAGCACCCGAACCGCGGGGGGGAACACTGAAGCTTTCTTT
NA once TRBJ2-3 TRBV10-2 CASSDSMGGAPSTDTQYF TGCGCCAGCAGTGACTCAATGGGGGGAGCCCCTAGCACAGATACGCAGTATTTT
NA NA TRBJ1-3 TRBV4-1 CASSLKGEQGLPRGNTIYF TGCGCCAGCAGCCTTAAGGGGGAACAGGGCCTCCCTAGAGGAAACACCATATATTTT
NA NA TRBJ2-2 TRBV11-2 CASSPPGTAGELFF TGTGCCAGCAGCCCGCCCGGTACGGCCGGGGAGCTGTTTTTT
NA NA TRBJ1-5 TRBV5-6 CASSLKAGFSNQPQHF TGTGCCAGCAGCTTGAAGGCAGGATTTTCCAATCAGCCCCAGCATTTT
TRBD2 NA TRBJ2-4 TRBV7-2 CASSLVTSGRAVAKNIQYF TGTGCCAGCAGCTTAGTTACTAGCGGGAGGGCCGTAGCCAAAAACATTCAGTACTTC
TRBD1 once TRBJ2-2 TRBV19 CASSTRDRPSTGELFF TGTGCCAGTAGTACCCGGGACAGACCATCAACCGGGGAGCTGTTTTTT
TRBD2 NA TRBJ2-1 TRBV5-4 CASSLKREGRNEQFF TGTGCCAGCAGCTTAAAGCGGGAGGGCCGGAATGAGCAGTTCTTC
NA NA TRBJ2-3 TRBV27 CASSSRLGRTQYF TGTGCCAGCAGTTCCCGACTAGGCAGGACGCAGTATTTT
NA NA TRBJ2-7 TRBV21-1 CASSKAGSSYEQYF TGTGCCAGCAGCAAAGCCGGGAGCTCCTACGAGCAGTACTTC
NA NA TRBJ2-2 TRBV5-6 CASSPLADITGELFF TGTGCCAGCAGCCCGCTCGCAGATATTACCGGGGAGCTGTTTTTT
TRBD1 NA TRBJ2-7 TRBV5-5 CASLGEQGSYEQYF TGTGCCAGCCTGGGGGAACAGGGGTCCTACGAGCAGTACTTC
NA NA TRBJ2-2 TRBV7-8 CASSLGPVHGELFF TGTGCCAGCAGCTTAGGGCCCGTTCACGGGGAGCTGTTTTTT
NA NA TRBJ1-1 TRBV28 CASSPGGTAFF TGTGCCAGCAGCCCCGGGGGGACCGCTTTCTTT
NA NA TRBJ1-2 TRBV5-4 CASSPNPRSRRLHGYTF TGTGCCAGCAGCCCCAACCCCCGGTCCCGGAGGCTTCATGGCTACACCTTC
NA NA TRBJ2-7 TRBV4-3 CASSQELSYEQYF TGCGCCAGCAGCCAAGAACTCTCATACGAGCAGTACTTC
NA NA TRBJ2-1 TRBV30 CAWSGRGLSNEQFF TGTGCCTGGAGTGGAAGGGGCCTCTCCAATGAGCAGTTCTTC
NA NA TRBJ2-7 TRBV15 CATSRGGKWEQYF TGTGCCACCAGCAGAGGAGGGAAATGGGAGCAGTACTTC
NA NA TRBJ1-2 TRBV30 CAWGPPISRGRDGYTF TGTGCCTGGGGCCCACCCATATCGAGAGGGCGGGATGGCTACACCTTC
TRBD2 NA TRBJ2-7 TRBV7-2 CASSSPQGGIYEQYF TGTGCCAGCAGCTCACCTCAGGGAGGGATCTACGAGCAGTACTTC
NA NA TRBJ2-1 TRBV29-1 CSVLGGQFF TGCAGCGTTCTAGGAGGGCAGTTCTTC
TRBD1 NA TRBJ1-5 TRBV9 CASSPGQEGPNQPQHF TGTGCCAGCAGCCCTGGACAGGAGGGGCCTAATCAGCCCCAGCATTTT
NA NA TRBJ2-7 TRBV5-4 CASSEGYEQYF TGTGCCAGCAGTGAGGGCTACGAGCAGTACTTC
TRBD1 NA TRBJ2-7 TRBV27 CASSMGGTGGRVQYF TGTGCCAGCAGTATGGGAGGGACAGGGGGCCGGGTGCAGTACTTC
NA NA TRBJ1-1 TRBV10-3 CATLLAGLNTEAFF TGTGCCACGCTATTGGCGGGATTGAACACTGAAGCTTTCTTT
TRBD1 NA TRBJ1-5 TRBV18 CASSHYRQGEANQPQHF TGTGCCAGCTCACACTACAGACAGGGGGAGGCTAATCAGCCCCAGCATTTT